The 13 T cell receptor beta chains listed next were all sequenced from one sample in a study of CD8 T cells in Susac syndrome. Random hexamers were used to reverse transcribe roughly 0.5 to 1 ug of RNA. TCRdb passed the immunoSEQ multiplex PCR reads through MiXCR, listing each CDR3 protein once. The repertoire includes 170,000 or so distinct CDR3 sequences, roughly 94% of them detected once, and 0.12% sits in the top ten. The sequenced sample consisted of CD4+ T cells from PBMCs. Every receptor here comes from a human donor with Susac syndrome.

This rearrangement joins TRBV28 to TRBJ1-2; a possible D gene is TRBD1 (6 bases). The CDR3 extends over 14 amino acids. Between the trimmed V and J ends, which lost 5 bases and 4 bases, there was a span of 14 bases. Germline V gives CDR1 MDHEN, CDR2 SYDVKM. As DNA, the CDR3 is TGTGCCAGCAGTCCGGGGGCAGCCTTCTATGGCTACACCTTC. Translation: CASSPGAAFYGYTF.

The chain is built from TRBV20-1 and TRBJ2-5; 7 bases are shared with TRBD2. The V gene end was trimmed by 3 bases and the J gene end by 2 bases; junction bases not matched to a gene: 3. The CDR3 contains 13 residues. Germline values: CDR1 DFQATT, CDR2 SNEGSKA (reference sequence). In DNA form, the CDR3 reads TGCAGTGCTAGCGGGGGGAGGCAAGAGACCCAGTACTTC. Its translation: CSASGGRQETQYF.

This clonotype was seen more than once but under ten times. V usage is TRBV5-6 and J usage is TRBJ2-5; weak D call: TRBD1 (5 bases). The V gene's germline CDR1 is SGHDT and CDR2 YYEEEE. Trimming left V 2 bases short and J 4 bases short, with 9 bases between. The CDR3 is 13 residues long. CDR3 sequence reads: CASSFWGRETQYF. The CDR3 nucleotides read TGTGCCAGCAGCTTTTGGGGCAGAGAGACCCAGTACTTC. Together with reference TRBV5-6 and TRBJ2-5, the CDR3 gives the full variable domain: DAGVTQSPTHLIKTRGQQVTLRCSPKSGHDTVSWYQQALGQGPQFIFQYYEEEERQRGNFPDRFSGHQFPNYSSELNVNALLLGDSALYLCASSFWGRETQYFGPGTRLLVL.

The chain combines TRBV4-2 with TRBJ1-1; 7 bases match TRBD1. With 3 bases clipped from V and 1 base from J, the junction kept 8 bases outside the gene matches. The CDR3 is 16 amino acids. The germline CDR1 and CDR2 sequences are LGHNA and YNFKEQ. CDR3 nucleotides: TGTGCCAGCAGCCAGGGATTCGACAGGGAGAACACTGAAGCTTTCTTT. Amino acid sequence: CASSQGFDRENTEAFF.

This clonotype was detected once. The CDR3: CSVGGPGQGSYEQYF. CDR3 DNA: TGCAGCGTTGGGGGCCCGGGACAGGGGTCATACGAGCAGTACTTC. V usage is TRBV29-1 and J usage is TRBJ2-7, with 10 bases fitting TRBD1. CDR3 size: 15 residues. The J segment lost 4 bases and the V segment lost 4 bases, leaving 10 bases of the junction unmatched. Germline CDR1 SQVTM, CDR2 ANQGSEA.

DNA for the CDR3: TGTGCCACCAGCAGAGTAACGGTAGGGATCACAGATACGCAGTATTTT. It codes for CATSRVTVGITDTQYF. The chain joins TRBV15 to TRBJ2-3; D is ambiguous. Germline CDR1 reads LNHNV; CDR2 reads YYDKDF (reference sequence). V was shortened by 1 base and J by 2 bases, with 13 bases between the two germline ends. This CDR3 is built from 16 residues.

The rearrangement uses TRBV9 and TRBJ1-3, with D unclear. V was pared by 4 bases and J by 0 bases, with 11 bases between. CDR1 and CDR2 from the germline V gene are SGDLS and YYNGEE. The CDR3 totals 15 residues. The CDR3 DNA sequence: TGTGCCAGCAGCCTCCAGTTAGGCTCTGGAAACACCATATATTTT. This encodes CASSLQLGSGNTIYF.

V usage is TRBV5-1 and J usage is TRBJ2-1, with 8 bases that match TRBD1. The CDR3 is 14 residues long. V gave up 0 bases and J gave up 6 bases; unmatched junction bases: 2. The V gene's germline CDR1 is SGHRS and CDR2 YFSETQ. This CDR3 is CASSLEDRVNEQFF. The CDR3, as DNA: TGCGCCAGCAGCTTGGAGGACAGGGTCAATGAGCAGTTCTTC.

The CDR3 bases are TGCAGTGCTCTCGACCTAGAGACAGATACGCAGTATTTT. The encoded protein is CSALDLETDTQYF. V and J are TRBV20-1 and TRBJ2-3; D is unresolved. Trimming stripped 5 bases from V and 3 bases from J, with 12 bases between. This CDR3 has 13 amino acids. Germline values: CDR1 DFQATT, CDR2 SNEGSKA (reference sequence).

The CDR3 sequence is CASSHTSGGQNTGELFF. The DNA for the CDR3 is TGTGCCAGCAGCCATACGAGCGGGGGCCAGAACACCGGGGAGCTGTTTTTT. This chain uses TRBV3-1 with TRBJ2-2; 8 nucleotides agree with TRBD2. Germline lookup yields CDR1 LGHDT and CDR2 YNNKEL (reference sequence). This CDR3 has 17 amino acids. Germline trimming cut 3 bases from V and 1 base from J; bases unmatched to any gene: 7.

The V and J genes are TRBV9 and TRBJ2-7; D is ambiguous. V lost 2 bases and J 4 bases, leaving 10 bases between the germline ends. CDR3 length: 13 amino acids. Germline-derived CDR1 and CDR2 are SGDLS and YYNGEE. CDR3 protein: CASSVGIDYEQYF. CDR3 DNA: TGTGCCAGCAGCGTGGGCATCGATTACGAGCAGTACTTC.

The rearrangement joins TRBV7-9 to TRBJ1-1, with D tentatively TRBD1 (6 bases). From germline, CDR1 is SEHNR and CDR2 FQNEAQ (reference sequence). V lost 5 bases to trimming and J lost 4 bases, with 11 bases between them. This CDR3 is 13 amino acids long. Here the CDR3 DNA reads TGTGCCAGCAGCCTCCGGACAGCCACTGAAGCTTTCTTT. Translated: CASSLRTATEAFF.

The CDR3 nucleotides read TGCGCCAGCAGCAATACAGGGGGAGTCAATGAGCAGTTCTTC. Amino acids: CASSNTGGVNEQFF. V gene TRBV5-1 combines with J gene TRBJ2-1; 8 nucleotides line up with TRBD1. After removal of 4 bases from V and 6 bases from J, the junction contained 6 bases not matched to a gene. The CDR3 contains 14 residues. Germline CDR1 and CDR2: SGHRS and YFSETQ.